This TCR beta chain was identified during a study of T cells in Graves' hyperthyroidism and ophthalmopathy. General study points: Most clonotypes that expanded in the thyroid above 0.001 also showed up in blood.

Amplification yielded TCR beta CDR3 regions, with RNA transcripts as the source. Primed by the HTBI set, a first-round RT-PCR was run on the TCR CDR3. One entry per CDR3 protein results from TCRdb running MiXCR on the multiplex PCR reads. The sample holds about 840,000 distinct CDR3 sequences, about two fifths seen once. A word on this clonotype: What it recognizes is unknown. Given a much more abundant clone one base away, this may be a read error.

This sequence was found in a man aged 18 to 29 with Graves' hyperthyroidism. The sample was blood.

The chain's CDR3 is CSAEDSGALTEAFF. For the CDR3, the DNA is TGCAGTGCTGAGGATTCAGGAGCGTTAACTGAAGCTTTCTTT. The V gene is TRBV20-1, the J gene TRBJ1-1; D is unclear. CDR1 and CDR2 (germline): DFQATT, SNEGSKA (reference sequence). The V end lost 5 bases, the J end lost 5 bases, and 18 bases lay between the germline ends. This CDR3 is built from 14 residues.